This TCR beta chain was sequenced for a study of shared clonotypes between healthy human individuals. Study-wide results and limits: Sampling used blood alone; tissue repertoires probably differ. The study generally estimated greater richness for naive than memory subsets.

The CDR3 runs to 13 residues. The germline V gene encodes CDR1 MNHEY and CDR2 SVGAGI. V gave up 8 bases and J gave up 2 bases; unmatched junction bases: 5. With regard to this clone: Antigen unknown.

Sequencing used immunoSEQ multiplex PCR; TCRdb keeps in-frame clones, though not all of them. In the table there are about 110,000 clones, under 70% of which are singletons. Nashville, Tennessee was home to all donors, each a Caucasian adult. This sequence was found in a young woman in good health. The source material was memory CD8+ T cells sorted from blood. Subset in this sample: CD45RO+ cells pooled with CCR7-negative TemRA cells. The V gene is TRBV6-5, the J gene TRBJ2-7; 8 nucleotides agree with TRBD1. CDR3 amino acids: CASARQGPYEQYF. The CDR3 DNA reads as TGTGCCAGCGCCCGACAGGGGCCCTACGAGCAGTACTTC.